This note documents a single T cell receptor beta chain sequence. Generated by immunoSEQ multiplex PCR, the TCRdb table keeps only in-frame clones and is missing some. This table holds over 130,000 clones, more than 75% found once. The data were taken from a study of cytotoxic CD8 clonotypes in ibrutinib-treated CLL. Study at large: Productive templates per sample averaged 255,043; productive rearrangements, approximately 96,000.

V gave up 0 bases and J gave up 7 bases; unmatched junction bases: 8. The germline V gene has CDR1 SEHNR and CDR2 FQNEAQ (reference sequence). The CDR3 covers 17 residues. Sequenced material: PBMCs, taken after 36 months of ibrutinib treatment. The receptor comes from a human donor with chronic lymphocytic leukemia. The chain is built from TRBV7-9 and TRBJ1-4; 10 nucleotides align to TRBD1. The CDR3 here is CASSLALSTGGFEKLFF. CDR3 DNA: TGTGCCAGCAGCTTAGCTCTGTCGACAGGGGGCTTTGAAAAACTGTTTTTT.